The 25 T cell receptor beta chains below come from one sample, sequenced in a study of blood T cell repertoires in COVID-19 (TCRdb year 2020). The library relied on the immunoSEQ multiplex PCR assay. TCRdb carries this immuneACCESS record with in-frame sequences only. Its versions omit some clonotypes, under half of them owing to an unresolved V gene in the studies checked, with the rest unexplained. This sample holds some 140,000 clones; 80% to 90% were observed only once. Clones ranked in the top ten supply more than 2% of the sample. Sequencing used PBMCs or T cells enriched from blood (not recorded which). Every receptor here comes from a man in his forties with acute COVID-19.

A single count supports this clone. The chain recombines TRBV7-9 with TRBJ2-7; a possible D gene is TRBD2 (6 bases). The CDR3 runs to 12 residues. V was clipped by 5 bases and J by 11 bases, with 16 bases between them. Germline lookup yields CDR1 SEHNR and CDR2 FQNEAQ (reference sequence). The CDR3 reads CASSIIGGSEYF. CDR3 sequence (DNA): TGTGCCAGCAGCATAATTGGAGGGTCAGAGTACTTC.

The count of this clone is one. This chain connects TRBV7-2 to TRBJ2-3; D unresolved. V shed 3 bases and J shed 0 bases, with 7 bases lying between them. Looked up from germline, CDR1 is SGHTA and CDR2 is FQGNSA. This CDR3 comprises 14 residues. The CDR3 nucleotides are TGTGCCAGCAGCTTGGCGGTTAGCACAGATACGCAGTATTTT. It yields the protein CASSLAVSTDTQYF.

The count of this clone is one. The chain recombines TRBV7-9 with TRBJ1-4; D possibly corresponds to TRBD1 (6 bases). The CDR3 sequence is 14 residues long. The V end was cut by 5 bases, the J end by 10 bases, with 17 bases between. CDR1 and CDR2 from the germline V gene are SEHNR and FQNEAQ (reference sequence). The CDR3 region is CASSPETGIGKLFF. The CDR3 DNA sequence: TGTGCCAGCAGCCCCGAAACAGGGATCGGAAAACTGTTTTTT.

J is TRBJ2-7 and V is TRBV15; possibly TRBD1 for D (5 bases). CDR1 and CDR2 (germline): LNHNV, YYDKDF (reference sequence). This CDR3 has 14 amino acids. Trimming took 1 base from V and 2 from J, leaving 9 bases between them. For the CDR3, the DNA is TGTGCCACCAGCAGAGGGGGCGATCCCTACGAGCAGTACTTC. This codes for CATSRGGDPYEQYF.

This clone was detected a few times. The chain combines TRBV3-1 (or the pseudogene TRBV3-2) with TRBJ2-1, with 8 bases that match TRBD2. The germline V gene encodes CDR1 LGHDT and CDR2 YNNKEL (reference sequence). The V and J ends lost 3 bases and 5 bases, in that order; junction bases with no gene match: 6. This CDR3 spans 15 amino acids. Here the CDR3 reads CASSQRGAMDNEQFF. CDR3 coding DNA: TGTGCCAGCAGCCAGCGGGGGGCCATGGACAATGAGCAGTTCTTC.

This sequence joins TRBV10-2 and TRBJ2-7; TRBD1 matches 10 bases. The CDR3 is 14 residues long. J lost 2 bases, V lost 6 bases, and 4 bases had no gene match. In germline, CDR1 is WSHSY, CDR2 SAAADI. CDR3 coding DNA: TGCGCCAGCAGGCCGGGACAGGGGACCTACGAGCAGTACTTC. Translated: CASRPGQGTYEQYF.

V is TRBV28 and J is TRBJ2-2, with 7 bases fitting TRBD2. Looked up from germline, CDR1 is MDHEN and CDR2 is SYDVKM. This CDR3 has 15 amino acids. Unmatched junction bases numbered 8, after V lost 7 bases and J lost 3 bases. CDR3 sequence: CASTSAGRDTGELFF. In nucleotides, the CDR3 is TGTGCCAGCACCTCGGCGGGGAGGGACACCGGGGAGCTGTTTTTT.

This clone was seen more than once but under ten times. The DNA is left out, because the CDR3 cannot be placed on it with certainty; the CDR3 is given as TCRdb lists it. The rearrangement uses TRBV7-5 and TRBJ1-4; the DNA was not used to check the table's D call, TRBD1. TRBV7-5 is tagged as a pseudogene. Including both end residues, the CDR3 is 18 amino acids long. The CDR3 sequence: CARSLVGQGASTNEKLFF.

V and J are TRBV4-1 and TRBJ2-5, with 7 bases lining up with TRBD1. The V segment lost 6 bases and the J segment 2 bases; nucleotides outside the gene matches: 9. The germline CDR1 and CDR2 sequences are MGHRA and YSYEKL. The CDR3 has 15 residues. The CDR3 nucleotides read TGCGCCAGCAGTTCTAATCACAGGGGACAAGAGACCCAGTACTTC. As protein: CASSSNHRGQETQYF.

V usage is TRBV5-1 and J usage is TRBJ1-1; 9 bases fit TRBD1. V shed 1 base and J 10 bases; nucleotides not matched to a gene: 5. Germline V gene lookup returns CDR1 SGHRS and CDR2 YFSETQ. The CDR3 has 13 amino acids. The CDR3 DNA reads TGCGCCAGCAGCTTGAGGACAGGGGATGGAGCTTTCTTT. The encoded protein is CASSLRTGDGAFF.

The chain has TRBV27 and TRBJ2-5, with D possibly matching TRBD2 (5 bases). Germline CDR1 is MNHEY and CDR2 is SMNVEV (reference sequence). This CDR3 region has 14 residues. V was trimmed by 1 base and J by 5 bases, leaving 11 bases between them. This CDR3 is CASSLYARGETQYF. CDR3 sequence (DNA): TGTGCCAGCAGTTTATACGCCCGAGGGGAGACCCAGTACTTC.

This chain connects TRBV7-3 to TRBJ2-1; TRBD2 matches at 7 bases. In germline, CDR1 is SGHTA, CDR2 FQGTGA. The junction had 7 bases not matched to a gene; V was cut back by 5 bases and J by 9 bases. The CDR3 totals 13 residues. The CDR3, as DNA: TGTGCCAGCAGCAAGATGTCGGGGGGTGAGCAGTTCTTC. Translated, it gives CASSKMSGGEQFF.

V and J are TRBV2 and TRBJ2-2; TRBD2 aligns across 14 bases. With V trimmed by 7 bases and J by 5 bases, 3 bases remained unmatched. The CDR3 spans 15 residues. Germline V gene data show CDR1 as SNHLY and CDR2 as FYNNEI. The CDR3 region has the DNA TGTGCCAGCATGGGACTAGCGGGAGCGACCGGGGAGCTGTTTTTT. Protein sequence: CASMGLAGATGELFF.

The chain has TRBV6-5 and TRBJ2-3; 7 bases match TRBD1. CDR3 length: 13 amino acids. V was clipped by 10 bases and J by 3 bases; unmatched bases: 7. The germline V gene encodes CDR1 MNHEY and CDR2 SVGAGI. CDR3 DNA: TGTGCCACCAAAGGGGGCGCGACAGATACGCAGTATTTT. It encodes CATKGGATDTQYF.

As concerns this clone: Since a far larger clone is one base different, this is likely a read error. This rearrangement joins TRBV5-8 to TRBJ2-3; 8 nucleotides match TRBD2. This CDR3 is 14 amino acids long. The V gene end was trimmed by 4 bases and the J gene end by 2 bases; junction bases not matched to a gene: 3. CDR1 and CDR2 from the germline V gene are SGHTS and YDEGEE. The CDR3 sequence is CASSPTSATDTQYF. The CDR3 DNA reads TGTGCCAGCAGCCCGACTAGCGCCACAGATACGCAGTATTTT.

CDR3 bases: TGTGCCAGCAGTTTGGTGGGACAGGGGGATCAGCCCCAGCATTTT. Translation gives CASSLVGQGDQPQHF. The gene calls are TRBV28 and TRBJ1-5, with 11 bases matching TRBD1. Germline V gives CDR1 MDHEN, CDR2 SYDVKM. CDR3 length: 15 residues. The ends lost 3 bases at V and 5 bases at J; junction bases unmatched: 3.

A few counts support this clone. This same CDR3 is encoded by further DNA sequences in the sample. The V call is TRBV9, the J call TRBJ1-1; D uncertain. V was clipped by 0 bases and J by 5 bases, with 8 bases between them. Germline CDR1 reads SGDLS; CDR2 reads YYNGEE. The CDR3 is 13 amino acids. The CDR3 sequence: CASSVGVETEAFF. The DNA of the CDR3 is TGTGCCAGCAGCGTAGGAGTCGAGACTGAAGCTTTCTTT.

The sample holds a few counts of this clone. J is TRBJ2-2 and V is TRBV2, with D perhaps matching TRBD2 (6 bases). Germline CDR1 is SNHLY and CDR2 is FYNNEI. V was clipped by 8 bases and J by 4 bases, with 14 bases between them. This CDR3 contains 14 residues. The CDR3: CASGRGDGTGELFF. The CDR3 nucleotides are TGTGCCAGCGGGCGGGGCGACGGCACCGGGGAGCTGTTTTTT.

This clone was seen a handful of times. The genes are TRBV6-5 and TRBJ1-3; D remains ambiguous. The germline V gene encodes CDR1 MNHEY and CDR2 SVGAGI. The CDR3 consists of 15 residues. Trimming took off 0 bases at V and 3 bases at J, with 9 bases between the two ends. The CDR3 nucleotides are TGTGCCAGCAGTTACTCGATGGCTGATGGAAACACCATATATTTT. Translation: CASSYSMADGNTIYF.

The rearrangement links TRBV5-1 to TRBJ2-2, with 8 bases lining up with TRBD2. With 6 bases clipped from V and 7 bases from J, the junction kept 14 bases outside the gene matches. The CDR3 length is 16 residues. The germline V gene encodes CDR1 SGHRS and CDR2 YFSETQ. CDR3 DNA: TGCGCCAGCATCGGTCAGGTAGCGGGAAAAGGCGGGGAGCTGTTTTTT. As protein: CASIGQVAGKGGELFF.

The chain combines TRBV6-5 with TRBJ1-2; D is undetermined. Trimming shortened V by 6 bases and J by 7 bases, and 6 bases separated the two germline ends. Germline V lookup: CDR1 MNHEY, CDR2 SVGAGI. The CDR3 contains 10 residues. The CDR3 protein is CASRSLGYTF. The CDR3 DNA is TGTGCCAGCAGATCTCTTGGCTACACCTTC.

This clone was observed a few times. The gene calls are TRBV28 and TRBJ1-6; weak D call: TRBD1 (5 bases). Germline CDR1 MDHEN, CDR2 SYDVKM. CDR3 length equals 16 residues. V was cut by 3 bases and J by 4 bases, with 13 bases left in between. CDR3 in amino acids: CASSFPGGGYNSPLHF. CDR3 DNA: TGTGCCAGCAGTTTCCCCGGCGGGGGGTATAATTCACCCCTCCACTTT.

This chain connects TRBV6-1 to TRBJ2-1; TRBD2 matches 9 bases. V shed 6 bases and J 10 bases; nucleotides not matched to a gene: 13. Germline CDR1 and CDR2: MNHNS and SASEGT. This CDR3 is 15 amino acids long. The DNA of the CDR3 is TGTGCCAGCAGCACCCCCGGCGGGGGGGCGGAGGAGCAGTTCTTC. It codes for CASSTPGGGAEEQFF.

The chain joins TRBV14 to TRBJ1-2; no definite D call. The V end lost 5 bases, the J end lost 0 bases, and 13 bases lay between the germline ends. The CDR3 length is 15 residues. Germline CDR1 is SGHDN and CDR2 is FVKESK. The CDR3 bases are TGTGCCAGCAGCTACCTAGGCGGGTCTAACTATGGCTACACCTTC. Translating it yields CASSYLGGSNYGYTF.

Comment on this clone: One end of the junction fails to match germline, which may point to a read error. The chain carries TRBV7-3 and TRBJ2-3, with TRBD2 matching 13 bases. The V gene's germline CDR1 is SGHTA and CDR2 FQGTGA. This CDR3 contains 13 residues. The CDR3 here is CASSSRTSGGHHF. The CDR3 nucleotides read TGTGCCAGCAGCTCCCGGACTAGCGGGGGCCACCATTTT.